This TCR delta chain is from a study of Vδ1+ human thymocytes. Points on this clone: Its target is unknown.

After alphabeta T cell depletion, CD3+ Vdelta1+ Vdelta2- thymocytes were sorted. Sorted Vdelta1+ thymocytes were about 97% to 99.6% pure. General study results and limits: Thymic TRG and TRD repertoires appeared highly polyclonal. Around 20% of thymic delta-chain sequences were Vdelta2, with few Vdelta3, unlike blood Vdelta1+ controls. Donors shared many TRG clonotypes but few TRD clonotypes.

This CDR3 has 20 amino acids. After removal of 3 bases from V and 4 bases from J, the junction contained 21 bases not matched to a gene. Germline CDR1 reads NSMFDY; CDR2 reads ISSIKDK. RNA was extracted from the cells and then reverse transcribed. The CDR3 regions were amplified by multiplex PCR from V-gene primers to a constant-region primer. TCRdb reapplied CATT to the multiplex PCR reads. The sample lists around 56,000 delta-chain clones; more than 13% were seen once. The rearrangement joins TRAV29/DV5 to TRDJ1; 13 positions agree with TRDD3. The material sequenced was Vdelta1+ gamma-delta thymocytes from the thymus. Subset here: FACS-sorted CD3+ TCRalphabeta- TCRVdelta1+ TCRVdelta2- thymocytes. The sequence was obtained from a girl in the first two years of life who had congenital heart surgery. CDR3 bases: TGTGCAGCAAACCCCCCAGCCGAGTACTGGGGGATACGAAGGTTCGATAAACTCATCTTT. This gives the protein CAANPPAEYWGIRRFDKLIF.